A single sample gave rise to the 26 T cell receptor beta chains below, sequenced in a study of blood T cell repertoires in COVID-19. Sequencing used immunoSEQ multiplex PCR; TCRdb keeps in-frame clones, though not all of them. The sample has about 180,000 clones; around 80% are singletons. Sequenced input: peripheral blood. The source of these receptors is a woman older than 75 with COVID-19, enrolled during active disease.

CDR3 DNA: TGTGCCAGCAGCTACGGACAGCCTAACACCGGGGAGCTGTTTTTT. Translating it yields CASSYGQPNTGELFF. The V and J genes are TRBV7-6 and TRBJ2-2; D is perhaps TRBD1 (6 bases). The CDR3 covers 15 residues. Trimming removed 4 bases at V and 2 bases at J, with 11 bases between. Germline assignment: CDR1 SGHVS and CDR2 FNYEAQ.

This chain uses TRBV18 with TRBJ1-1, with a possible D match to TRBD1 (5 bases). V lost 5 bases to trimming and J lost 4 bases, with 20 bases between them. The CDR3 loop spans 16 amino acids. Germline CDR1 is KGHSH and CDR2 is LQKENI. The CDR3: CASSTAGGGGTTEAFF. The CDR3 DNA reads TGTGCCAGCTCAACCGCGGGGGGAGGAGGAACCACTGAAGCTTTCTTT. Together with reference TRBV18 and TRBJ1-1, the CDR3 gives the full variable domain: NAGVMQNPRHLVRRRGQEARLRCSPMKGHSHVYWYRQLPEEGLKFMVYLQKENIIDESGMPKERFSAEFPKEGPSILRIQQVVRGDSAAYFCASSTAGGGGTTEAFFGQGTRLTVV.

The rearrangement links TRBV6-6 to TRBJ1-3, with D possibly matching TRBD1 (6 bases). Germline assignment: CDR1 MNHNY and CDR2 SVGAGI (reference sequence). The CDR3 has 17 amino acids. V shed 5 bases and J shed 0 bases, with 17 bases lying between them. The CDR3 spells CASSPQVGQLSGNTIYF. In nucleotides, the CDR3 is TGTGCCAGCAGTCCCCAGGTCGGACAGCTCTCTGGAAACACCATATATTTT.

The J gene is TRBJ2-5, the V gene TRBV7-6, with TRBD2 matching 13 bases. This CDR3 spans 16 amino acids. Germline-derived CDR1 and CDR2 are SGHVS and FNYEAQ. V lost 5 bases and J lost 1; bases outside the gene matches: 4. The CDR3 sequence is CASSDRLAGGQETQYF. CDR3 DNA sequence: TGTGCCAGCAGCGACCGACTAGCGGGAGGCCAAGAGACCCAGTACTTC.

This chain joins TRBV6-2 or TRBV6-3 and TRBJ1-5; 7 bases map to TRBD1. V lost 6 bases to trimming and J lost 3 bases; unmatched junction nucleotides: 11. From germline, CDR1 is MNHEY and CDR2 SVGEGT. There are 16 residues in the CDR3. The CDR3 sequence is CASSSQGFGHNQPQHF. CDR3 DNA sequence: TGTGCCAGCAGCTCACAGGGGTTCGGGCACAATCAGCCCCAGCATTTT.

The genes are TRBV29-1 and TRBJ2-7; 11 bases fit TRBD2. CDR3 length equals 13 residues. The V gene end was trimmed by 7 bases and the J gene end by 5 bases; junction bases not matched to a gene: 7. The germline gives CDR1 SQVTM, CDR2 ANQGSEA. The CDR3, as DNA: TGCAGCGCACCGGGTAGCGGGGGGGACGAGCAGTACTTC. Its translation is CSAPGSGGDEQYF.

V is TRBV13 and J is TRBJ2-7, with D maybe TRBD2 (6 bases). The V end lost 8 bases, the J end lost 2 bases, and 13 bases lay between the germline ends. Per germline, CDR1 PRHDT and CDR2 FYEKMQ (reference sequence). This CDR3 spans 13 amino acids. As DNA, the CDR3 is TGTGCCAGCTCGGGGACTTACACCTACGAGCAGTACTTC. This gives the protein CASSGTYTYEQYF.

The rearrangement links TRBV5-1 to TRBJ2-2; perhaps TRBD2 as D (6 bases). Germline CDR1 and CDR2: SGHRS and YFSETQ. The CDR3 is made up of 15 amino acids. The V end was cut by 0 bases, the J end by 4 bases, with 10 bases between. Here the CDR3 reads CASSLVGLSTGELFF. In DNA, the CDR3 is TGCGCCAGCAGCTTGGTGGGACTTAGCACCGGGGAGCTGTTTTTT.

The DNA for the CDR3 is TGTGCCAGCAGCCCCAGCCGGGACATAGGTGGCTACACCTTC. Amino acid sequence: CASSPSRDIGGYTF. The chain carries TRBV7-9 and TRBJ1-2; weak D call: TRBD1 (6 bases). The CDR3 runs to 14 residues. With 5 bases removed from V and 7 bases from J, the gap between germline ends came to 17 bases. Germline lookup yields CDR1 SEHNR and CDR2 FQNEAQ (reference sequence).

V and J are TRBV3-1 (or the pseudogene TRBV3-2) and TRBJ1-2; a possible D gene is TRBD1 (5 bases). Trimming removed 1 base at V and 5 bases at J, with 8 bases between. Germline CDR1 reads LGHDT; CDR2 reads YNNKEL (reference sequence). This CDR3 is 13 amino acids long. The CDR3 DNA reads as TGTGCCAGCAGCCAAGGGGGCCCATATGGCTACACCTTC. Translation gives CASSQGGPYGYTF.

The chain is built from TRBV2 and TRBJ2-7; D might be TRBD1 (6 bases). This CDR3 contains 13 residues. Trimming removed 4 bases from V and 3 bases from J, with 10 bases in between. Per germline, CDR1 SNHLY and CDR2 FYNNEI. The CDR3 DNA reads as TGTGCCAGCAGTGCCACAGGGAGCTACGAGCAGTACTTC. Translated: CASSATGSYEQYF.

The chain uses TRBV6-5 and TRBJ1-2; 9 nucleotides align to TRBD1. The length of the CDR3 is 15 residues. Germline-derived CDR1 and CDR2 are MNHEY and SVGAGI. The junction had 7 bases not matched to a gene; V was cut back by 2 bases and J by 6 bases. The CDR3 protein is CASSYGPGQGDGYTF. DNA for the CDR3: TGTGCCAGCAGTTACGGACCGGGACAGGGAGATGGCTACACCTTC.

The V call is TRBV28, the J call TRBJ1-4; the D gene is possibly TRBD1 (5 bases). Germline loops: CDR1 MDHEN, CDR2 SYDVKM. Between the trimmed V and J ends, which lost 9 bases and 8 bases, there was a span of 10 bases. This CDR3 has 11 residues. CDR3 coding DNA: TGTGCCAGTCAAGGGGAAGAAAAACTGTTTTTT. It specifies CASQGEEKLFF.

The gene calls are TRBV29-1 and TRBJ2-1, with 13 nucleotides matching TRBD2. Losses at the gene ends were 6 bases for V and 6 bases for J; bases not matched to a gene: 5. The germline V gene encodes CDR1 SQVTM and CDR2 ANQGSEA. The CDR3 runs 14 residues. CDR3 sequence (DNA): TGCAGCGTCGGGACTAGCGGGACTCCCAATGAGCAGTTCTTC. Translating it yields CSVGTSGTPNEQFF.

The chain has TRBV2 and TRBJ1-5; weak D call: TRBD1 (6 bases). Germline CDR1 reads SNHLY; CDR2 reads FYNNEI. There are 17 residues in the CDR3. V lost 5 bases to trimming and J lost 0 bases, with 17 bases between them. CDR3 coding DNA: TGTGCCAGCAGTCCCCGTCGGGGGGCGACTAGCAATCAGCCCCAGCATTTT. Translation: CASSPRRGATSNQPQHF.

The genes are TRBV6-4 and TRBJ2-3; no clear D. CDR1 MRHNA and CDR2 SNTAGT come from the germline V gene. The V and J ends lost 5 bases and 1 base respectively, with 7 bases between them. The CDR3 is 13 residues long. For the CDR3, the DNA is TGTGCCAGCAGTTCCGCAGGCACAGATACGCAGTATTTT. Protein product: CASSSAGTDTQYF.

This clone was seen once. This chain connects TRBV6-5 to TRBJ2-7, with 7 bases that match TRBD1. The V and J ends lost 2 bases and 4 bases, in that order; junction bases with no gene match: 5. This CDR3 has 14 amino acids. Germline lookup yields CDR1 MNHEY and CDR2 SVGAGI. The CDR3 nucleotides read TGTGCCAGCAGTTACGCCCGGGACAGTTACGAGCAGTACTTC. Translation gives CASSYARDSYEQYF.

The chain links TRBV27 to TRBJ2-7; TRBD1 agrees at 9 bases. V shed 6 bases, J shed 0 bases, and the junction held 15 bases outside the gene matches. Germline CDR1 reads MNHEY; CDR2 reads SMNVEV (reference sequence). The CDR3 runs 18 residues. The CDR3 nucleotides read TGTGCCAGCAGCCCAGGGACAGGGTTCCCTGGTAGCTCCTACGAGCAGTACTTC. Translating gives CASSPGTGFPGSSYEQYF.

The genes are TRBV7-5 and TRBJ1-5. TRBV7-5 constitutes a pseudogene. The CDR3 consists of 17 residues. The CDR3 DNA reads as TGTGTCAGAAGCCCCGGGGAAGGGAAGACTAGCAATCAGCCCCAGCATTTT. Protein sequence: CVRSPGEGKTSNQPQHF.

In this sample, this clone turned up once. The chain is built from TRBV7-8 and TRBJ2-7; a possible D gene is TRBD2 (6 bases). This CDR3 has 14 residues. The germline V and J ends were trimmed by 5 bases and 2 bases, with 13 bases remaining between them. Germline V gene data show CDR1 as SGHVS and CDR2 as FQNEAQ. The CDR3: CASSIGRGTYEQYF. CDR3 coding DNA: TGTGCCAGCAGCATAGGACGGGGGACCTACGAGCAGTACTTC.

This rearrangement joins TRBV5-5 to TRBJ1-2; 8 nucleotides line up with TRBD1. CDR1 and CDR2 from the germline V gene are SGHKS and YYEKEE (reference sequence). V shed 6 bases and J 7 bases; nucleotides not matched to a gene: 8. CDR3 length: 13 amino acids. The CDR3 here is CASTSYDRGGYTF. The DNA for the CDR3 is TGTGCCAGCACCTCTTACGACAGGGGTGGCTACACCTTC. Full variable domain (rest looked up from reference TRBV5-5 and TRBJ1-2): DAGVTQSPTHLIKTRGQQVTLRCSPISGHKSVSWYQQVLGQGPQFIFQYYEKEERGRGNFPDRFSARQFPNYSSELNVNALLLGDSALYLCASTSYDRGGYTFGSGTRLTVV.

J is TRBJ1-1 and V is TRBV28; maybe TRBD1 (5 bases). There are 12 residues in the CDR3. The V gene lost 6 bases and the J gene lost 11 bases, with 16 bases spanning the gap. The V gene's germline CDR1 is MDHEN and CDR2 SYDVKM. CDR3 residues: CASRTRASRAFF. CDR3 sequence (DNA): TGTGCCAGCAGGACCAGGGCAAGCCGGGCTTTCTTT.

As DNA, the CDR3 is TGTGCCACCAGCCTAGGTGGACAGGATCTCTATGGCTACACCTTC. This codes for CATSLGGQDLYGYTF. The chain recombines TRBV15 with TRBJ1-2; the match to TRBD1 covers 7 bases. The V and J ends lost 5 bases and 4 bases, in that order; junction bases with no gene match: 10. Germline V CDR1 and CDR2: LNHNV, YYDKDF (reference sequence). The CDR3 is made up of 15 amino acids. The variable domain in full, with the rest retrieved from reference TRBV15 and TRBJ1-2, is DAMVIQNPRYQVTQFGKPVTLSCSQTLNHNVMYWYQQKSSQAPKLLFHYYDKDFNNEADTPDNFQSRRPNTSFCFLDIRSPGLGDTAMYLCATSLGGQDLYGYTFGSGTRLTVV.

CDR3 in amino acids: CASSYTSGTNSYNEQFF. CDR3 in DNA: TGTGCCAGCAGTTACACTAGCGGGACAAACTCCTACAATGAGCAGTTCTTC. The gene calls are TRBV6-2 or TRBV6-3 and TRBJ2-1; 10 positions agree with TRBD2. This CDR3 spans 17 amino acids. The junction had 4 bases not matched to a gene; V was cut back by 2 bases and J by 0 bases. CDR1 MNHEY and CDR2 SVGEGT come from the germline V gene.

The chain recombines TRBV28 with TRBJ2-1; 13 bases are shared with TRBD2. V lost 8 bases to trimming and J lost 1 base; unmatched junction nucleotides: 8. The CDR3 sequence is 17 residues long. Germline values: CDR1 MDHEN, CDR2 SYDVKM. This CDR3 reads CASGVGTSGISYNEQFF. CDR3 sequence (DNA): TGTGCCAGCGGGGTGGGGACTAGCGGGATTTCCTACAATGAGCAGTTCTTC.

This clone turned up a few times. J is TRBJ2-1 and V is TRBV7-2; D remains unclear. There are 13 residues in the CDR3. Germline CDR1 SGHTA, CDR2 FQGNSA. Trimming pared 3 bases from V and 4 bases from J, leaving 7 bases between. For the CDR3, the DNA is TGTGCCAGCAGCTTCTGGCGGTACAATGAGCAGTTCTTC. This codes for CASSFWRYNEQFF.